The 18 T cell receptor beta chains below come from one sample, sequenced in a study of cytomegalovirus exposure and HLA in healthy donors. Profiled with immunoSEQ multiplex PCR; TCRdb holds only in-frame clones, not every one. The data hold 59,000 or so clones, with 75% to 90% observed a single time. The specimen was PBMCs. The receptors shown here come from a woman younger than 30 in good health and CMV-seronegative.

The genes are TRBV29-1 and TRBJ1-1; maybe TRBD1 (6 bases). There are 13 residues in the CDR3. The V gene lost 5 bases and the J gene lost 4 bases, with 14 bases spanning the gap. The germline CDR1 and CDR2 sequences are SQVTM and ANQGSEA. CDR3 protein: CSVTKDRSTEAFF. CDR3 bases: TGCAGCGTTACGAAAGACAGGAGCACTGAAGCTTTCTTT.

This chain uses TRBV19 with TRBJ2-3, with D uncertain. The CDR3 is 15 residues long. CDR1 and CDR2 (germline): LNHDA, SQIVND (reference sequence). Trimming shortened V by 6 bases and J by 0 bases, and 13 bases separated the two germline ends. The CDR3 reads CASSLDPQSTDTQYF. CDR3 in DNA: TGTGCCAGTAGCCTGGATCCACAGAGCACAGATACGCAGTATTTT.

The CDR3 DNA sequence: TGTGCCAGCAGCTCTTCCAGGGGGCCTGAGGAAAAACTGTTTTTT. It codes for CASSSSRGPEEKLFF. This chain connects TRBV7-9 to TRBJ1-4, with 8 positions matching TRBD1. The V gene's germline CDR1 is SEHNR and CDR2 FQNEAQ (reference sequence). CDR3 length: 15 residues. The V gene end was trimmed by 4 bases and the J gene end by 8 bases; junction bases not matched to a gene: 9.

The rearrangement links TRBV28 to TRBJ1-4, with D perhaps TRBD1 (6 bases). The germline CDR1 and CDR2 sequences are MDHEN and SYDVKM. CDR3 size: 14 residues. The ends were cut back, 10 bases at V and 4 bases at J, with 16 bases in the middle. Here the CDR3 reads CATKDSFNNEKLFF. The CDR3 DNA reads as TGTGCCACCAAGGACAGCTTCAATAATGAAAAACTGTTTTTT. The variable domain in full, with the rest retrieved from reference TRBV28 and TRBJ1-4, is DVKVTQSSRYLVKRTGEKVFLECVQDMDHENMFWYRQDPGLGLRLIYFSYDVKMKEKGDIPEGYSVSREKKERFSLILESASTNQTSMYLCATKDSFNNEKLFFGSGTQLSVL.

This chain uses TRBV15 with TRBJ1-5; D is possibly TRBD1 (6 bases). The germline V gene has CDR1 LNHNV and CDR2 YYDKDF (reference sequence). Trimming stripped 8 bases from V and 0 bases from J, with 11 bases between. CDR3 length: 14 amino acids. This CDR3 is CATSQGYSNQPQHF. CDR3 sequence (DNA): TGTGCCACCTCTCAGGGGTATAGCAATCAGCCCCAGCATTTT.

J is TRBJ2-1 and V is TRBV6-1, with TRBD1 identical over 7 bases. Germline CDR1 is MNHNS and CDR2 is SASEGT. CDR3 length equals 15 residues. J was trimmed by 4 bases and V by 6 bases; bases with no gene match: 9. CDR3: CASRPDRDRYNEQFF. In DNA, the CDR3 is TGTGCCAGCAGACCAGACAGGGACCGATACAATGAGCAGTTCTTC.

The CDR3 is CASSASTGSGYGYTF. The DNA of the CDR3 is TGTGCCAGCAGCGCATCGACAGGGTCGGGCTATGGCTACACCTTC. This chain joins TRBV5-4 and TRBJ1-2; TRBD1 agrees at 7 bases. The CDR3 runs to 15 residues. V was pared by 4 bases and J by 4 bases, with 10 bases of the junction left unmatched. Germline-derived CDR1 and CDR2 are SGHNT and YYREEE (reference sequence).

This sequence joins TRBV29-1 and TRBJ1-1; 8 nucleotides line up with TRBD1. V lost 6 bases to trimming and J lost 4 bases; unmatched junction nucleotides: 10. Germline lookup yields CDR1 SQVTM and CDR2 ANQGSEA. The CDR3 is made up of 14 amino acids. The CDR3 loop reads CSVADRGRSTEAFF. CDR3 nucleotide sequence: TGCAGCGTCGCCGACAGGGGACGGAGCACTGAAGCTTTCTTT.

The chain joins TRBV4-1 to TRBJ2-2; the D gene is possibly TRBD2 (6 bases). Per the germline V gene, CDR1 is MGHRA and CDR2 is YSYEKL. V was clipped by 8 bases and J by 6 bases, with 16 bases between them. The CDR3 totals 14 residues. CDR3 residues: CASGKFSGPGELFF. CDR3 in DNA: TGCGCCAGCGGGAAGTTTAGCGGTCCCGGGGAGCTGTTTTTT.

Remarks on this clone: The junction does not match germline at one end; this may be a read error. This chain connects TRBV2 to TRBJ1-1; tentative D call: TRBD1 (5 bases). The CDR3 spans 13 residues. The germline gives CDR1 SNHLY, CDR2 FYNNEI. The CDR3 DNA reads as TGTGCCAGCAGTAAAGCGGGAGGGGCTGAAGCTTTCTTT. Its translation: CASSKAGGAEAFF. Variable domain in full (rest from reference TRBV2 and TRBJ1-1): EPEVTQTPSHQVTQMGQEVILRCVPISNHLYFYWYRQILGQKVEFLVSFYNNEISEKSEIFDDQFSVERPDGSNFTLKIRSTKLEDSAMYFCASSKAGGAEAFFGQGTRLTVV.

This chain uses TRBV4-1 with TRBJ1-1; 10 positions agree with TRBD1. From germline, CDR1 is MGHRA and CDR2 YSYEKL. With 2 bases clipped from V and 6 bases from J, the junction kept 15 bases outside the gene matches. This CDR3 is built from 18 residues. DNA for the CDR3: TGCGCCAGCAGCCAAACCTTCCCGGGACAGGGGCCGGCGGCTGAAGCTTTCTTT. Its translation is CASSQTFPGQGPAAEAFF.

CDR3 nucleotide sequence: TGTGCCAGCAGTGAGAAGGGGACTAGCGGGGGGAGAAAGCAGTTCTTC. Translated: CASSEKGTSGGRKQFF. This chain joins TRBV2 and TRBJ2-1; 15 bases agree with TRBD2. The CDR3 has 16 residues. The V segment lost 3 bases and the J segment 11 bases; nucleotides outside the gene matches: 8. The germline V gene encodes CDR1 SNHLY and CDR2 FYNNEI.

This chain connects TRBV11-2 to TRBJ2-7, with TRBD2 matching over 11 bases. Looked up from germline, CDR1 is SGHAT and CDR2 is FQNNGV. CDR3 size: 15 residues. Trimming removed 5 bases from V and 3 bases from J; junction bases left unmatched: 6. CDR3 sequence reads: CASSMRLAGIYEQYF. In DNA form, the CDR3 reads TGTGCCAGCAGCATGAGACTAGCGGGAATCTACGAGCAGTACTTC. Drawing the rest from reference TRBV11-2 and TRBJ2-7, the complete variable domain is EAGVAQSPRYKIIEKRQSVAFWCNPISGHATLYWYQQILGQGPKLLIQFQNNGVVDDSQLPKDRFSAERLKGVDSTLKIQPAKLEDSAVYLCASSMRLAGIYEQYFGPGTRLTVT.

The chain recombines TRBV5-1 with TRBJ1-2, with D unclear. This CDR3 region has 16 residues. The germline V gene has CDR1 SGHRS and CDR2 YFSETQ. The V end was cut by 4 bases, the J end by 6 bases, with 22 bases between. The DNA of the CDR3 is TGCGCCAGCAGCCAATCCCCTACGGCGTCGGAGAATGGCTACACCTTC. Translating gives CASSQSPTASENGYTF. Combining the CDR3 with reference TRBV5-1 and TRBJ1-2 gives the whole variable domain KAGVTQTPRYLIKTRGQQVTLSCSPISGHRSVSWYQQTPGQGLQFLFEYFSETQRNKGNFPGRFSGRQFSNSRSEMNVSTLELGDSALYLCASSQSPTASENGYTFGSGTRLTVV.

The rearrangement joins TRBV10-3 to TRBJ1-2; tentatively, D is TRBD1 (6 bases). Trimming pared 7 bases from V and 1 base from J, leaving 10 bases between. Germline assignment: CDR1 ENHRY and CDR2 SYGVKD. The CDR3 has 13 residues. For the CDR3, the DNA is TGTGCCATCACCCAGGGGATTAACTATGGCTACACCTTC. Translating it yields CAITQGINYGYTF.

This rearrangement joins TRBV7-9 to TRBJ2-7, with 13 nucleotides matching TRBD2. CDR3 length: 17 amino acids. Per the germline V gene, CDR1 is SEHNR and CDR2 is FQNEAQ (reference sequence). The V segment lost 11 bases and the J segment 2 bases; nucleotides outside the gene matches: 15. In nucleotides, the CDR3 is TGTGCCGTAACCGGGACTAGCGGGAACGTAACGGCCTACGAGCAGTACTTC. Residues: CAVTGTSGNVTAYEQYF.

The rearrangement uses TRBV5-1 and TRBJ1-2, with a tentative D call TRBD1 (5 bases). Trimming removed 2 bases from V and 4 bases from J, with 15 bases in between. The CDR3 extends over 15 amino acids. Germline CDR1 SGHRS, CDR2 YFSETQ. The CDR3 DNA sequence: TGCGCCAGCAGCTTCACAGGCGAAACCTCCTATGGCTACACCTTC. Its translation is CASSFTGETSYGYTF.

This clone was observed once. This sequence joins TRBV13 and TRBJ1-6; TRBD1 matches 7 bases. Germline trimming cut 7 bases from V and 5 bases from J; bases unmatched to any gene: 5. Germline V gene data show CDR1 as PRHDT and CDR2 as FYEKMQ (reference sequence). The CDR3 totals 14 residues. The DNA for the CDR3 is TGTGCCAGCACCGACAGGGTGAATAATTCACCCCTCCACTTT. Its translation is CASTDRVNNSPLHF.